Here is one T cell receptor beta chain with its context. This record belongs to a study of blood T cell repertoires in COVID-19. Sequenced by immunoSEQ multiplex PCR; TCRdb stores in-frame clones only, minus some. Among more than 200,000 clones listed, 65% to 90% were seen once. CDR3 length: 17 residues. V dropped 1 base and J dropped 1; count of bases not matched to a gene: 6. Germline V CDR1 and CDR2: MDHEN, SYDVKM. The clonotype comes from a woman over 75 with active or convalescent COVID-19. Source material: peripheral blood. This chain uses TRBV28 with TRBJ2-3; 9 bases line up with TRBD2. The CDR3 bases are TGTGCCAGCAGTTTATCAGAGCGGGAGGTAGGCACAGATACGCAGTATTTT. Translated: CASSLSEREVGTDTQYF.